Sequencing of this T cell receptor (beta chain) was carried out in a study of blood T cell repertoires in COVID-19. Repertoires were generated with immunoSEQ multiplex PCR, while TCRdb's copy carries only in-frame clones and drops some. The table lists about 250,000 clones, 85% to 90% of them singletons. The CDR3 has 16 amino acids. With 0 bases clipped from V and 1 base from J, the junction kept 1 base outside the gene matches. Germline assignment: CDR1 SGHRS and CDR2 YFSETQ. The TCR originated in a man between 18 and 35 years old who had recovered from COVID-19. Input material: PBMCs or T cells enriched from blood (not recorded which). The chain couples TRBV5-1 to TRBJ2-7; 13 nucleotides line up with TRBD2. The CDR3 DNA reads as TGCGCCAGCAGCTTGGAGGGACTAGCGGGGTCCTACGAGCAGTACTTC. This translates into CASSLEGLAGSYEQYF. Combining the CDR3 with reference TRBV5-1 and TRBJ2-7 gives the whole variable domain KAGVTQTPRYLIKTRGQQVTLSCSPISGHRSVSWYQQTPGQGLQFLFEYFSETQRNKGNFPGRFSGRQFSNSRSEMNVSTLELGDSALYLCASSLEGLAGSYEQYFGPGTRLTVT.